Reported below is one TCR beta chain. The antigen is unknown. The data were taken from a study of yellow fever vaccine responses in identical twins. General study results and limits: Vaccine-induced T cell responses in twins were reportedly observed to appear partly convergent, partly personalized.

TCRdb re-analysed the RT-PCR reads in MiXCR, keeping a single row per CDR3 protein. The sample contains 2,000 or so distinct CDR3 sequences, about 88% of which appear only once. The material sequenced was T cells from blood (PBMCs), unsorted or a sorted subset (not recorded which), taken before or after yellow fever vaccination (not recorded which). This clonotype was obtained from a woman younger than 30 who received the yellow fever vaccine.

The CDR3 region is CSAGSPGQVDQYF. CDR3 DNA sequence: TGCAGTGCTGGAAGTCCGGGACAAGTGGACCAGTACTTC. The genes are TRBV20-1 and TRBJ2-5; possibly TRBD1 for D (6 bases). Germline V gene sequence: CDR1 DFQATT, CDR2 SNEGSKA (reference sequence). The CDR3 sequence is 13 residues long. V dropped 5 bases and J dropped 10 bases, with 20 bases sitting between them.